The 10 T cell receptor beta chains given below trace back to one sample, sequenced in a study of cytotoxic CD8 clonotypes in ibrutinib-treated CLL. Clones were sequenced by immunoSEQ multiplex PCR, and TCRdb holds only the in-frame ones, with some missing. In the table there are 16,000 or so clones, 68% of which are singletons. Specimen: PBMCs, collected before ibrutinib treatment. The receptors come from a human donor with chronic lymphocytic leukemia.

The J gene is TRBJ1-6, the V gene TRBV7-8, with D perhaps matching TRBD1 (6 bases). Deletions cut 5 bases from V and 10 bases from J, with 18 bases between. CDR3 size: 15 residues. Germline CDR1 reads SGHVS; CDR2 reads FQNEAQ. In nucleotides, the CDR3 is TGTGCCAGCAGCCCACGGGGGCAGCCGAACTCACCCCTCCACTTT. Its translation is CASSPRGQPNSPLHF. The whole variable domain, filled in from reference TRBV7-8 and TRBJ1-6, reads GAGVSQSPRYKVAKRGQDVALRCDPISGHVSLFWYQQALGQGPEFLTYFQNEAQLDKSGLPSDRFFAERPEGSVSTLKIQRTQQEDSAVYLCASSPRGQPNSPLHFGNGTRLTVT.

This clone was picked up a small number of times. This chain joins TRBV6-6 and TRBJ1-2, with D unresolved. The CDR3 covers 13 residues. Deletions cut 4 bases from V and 8 bases from J, with 14 bases between. CDR1 is MNHNY and CDR2 is SVGAGI in the germline V gene (reference sequence). This chain's CDR3 is CASSFGEAQGYTF. DNA of the CDR3: TGTGCCAGCAGTTTCGGGGAGGCTCAGGGCTACACCTTC.

V gene TRBV15 combines with J gene TRBJ1-1; possibly TRBD1 for D (6 bases). There are 13 residues in the CDR3. CDR1 LNHNV and CDR2 YYDKDF come from the germline V gene (reference sequence). Trimming pared 0 bases from V and 10 bases from J, leaving 12 bases between. The CDR3 region has the DNA TGTGCCACCAGCAGAGAGGTTGGGGGCGGAGCTTTCTTT. Translating it yields CATSREVGGGAFF.

This clone is large by share. V usage is TRBV19 and J usage is TRBJ1-2; D remains ambiguous. The CDR3 is made up of 12 amino acids. Germline V CDR1 and CDR2: LNHDA, SQIVND (reference sequence). The V end lost 6 bases, the J end lost 8 bases, and 13 bases lay between the germline ends. CDR3 protein: CASRSPGGGYTF. CDR3 sequence (DNA): TGTGCCAGTAGATCCCCCGGCGGCGGCTACACCTTC.

The CDR3 DNA reads TGTGCCAGCAGCTTGGCGACAGGGGGCTTGGGGACCCAGTACTTC. Residues: CASSLATGGLGTQYF. This sequence joins TRBV5-4 and TRBJ2-5; 10 positions agree with TRBD1. V dropped 0 bases and J dropped 7; count of bases not matched to a gene: 6. The CDR3 contains 15 residues. The germline V gene has CDR1 SGHNT and CDR2 YYREEE (reference sequence). Full variable domain (outside the CDR3, taken from reference TRBV5-4 and TRBJ2-5): ETGVTQSPTHLIKTRGQQVTLRCSSQSGHNTVSWYQQALGQGPQFIFQYYREEENGRGNFPPRFSGLQFPNYSSELNVNALELDDSALYLCASSLATGGLGTQYFGPGTRLLVL.

The V call is TRBV7-2, the J call TRBJ1-4; 10 bases agree with TRBD1. Per germline, CDR1 SGHTA and CDR2 FQGNSA. The CDR3 has 13 residues. The ends lost 7 bases at V and 7 bases at J; junction bases unmatched: 3. The CDR3: CASKGQGSEKLFF. Written as DNA, the CDR3 is TGTGCCAGCAAGGGACAGGGGAGTGAAAAACTGTTTTTT.

This clone was seen only once. V gene TRBV18 combines with J gene TRBJ1-1, with a tentative D call TRBD1 (6 bases). With 4 bases removed from V and 4 bases from J, the gap between germline ends came to 13 bases. The germline CDR1 and CDR2 sequences are KGHSH and LQKENI. The CDR3 is 14 residues long. CDR3 region: CASSLEFRGTEAFF. In nucleotides, the CDR3 is TGTGCCAGCTCACTCGAATTCAGGGGCACTGAAGCTTTCTTT.

V is TRBV19 and J is TRBJ2-5; 9 bases match TRBD1. Trimming at V came to 6 bases and at J to 7 bases, leaving 9 bases not matched to a gene. The germline CDR1 and CDR2 sequences are LNHDA and SQIVND (reference sequence). The CDR3 is 14 amino acids. CDR3 sequence reads: CASRPPGQGATQYF. The CDR3, as DNA: TGTGCCAGTAGGCCTCCGGGACAGGGAGCGACCCAGTACTTC.

The rearrangement links TRBV5-1 to TRBJ2-2, with D perhaps matching TRBD1 (6 bases). The CDR3 contains 15 residues. Trimming stripped 3 bases from V and 0 bases from J, with 9 bases between. Germline V CDR1 and CDR2: SGHRS, YFSETQ. The CDR3 nucleotides read TGCGCCAGCAGCTCCAGGGGATCGAACACCGGGGAGCTGTTTTTT. Translated: CASSSRGSNTGELFF.

This clone has more than one count but fewer than ten. The chain carries TRBV4-1 and TRBJ2-1, with 9 bases that match TRBD2. J lost 9 bases, V lost 1 base, and 13 bases had no gene match. The CDR3 covers 17 residues. Per the germline V gene, CDR1 is MGHRA and CDR2 is YSYEKL. CDR3 sequence: CASSQVPSGAHGIEQFF. The CDR3 region has the DNA TGCGCCAGCAGCCAAGTGCCTAGCGGGGCCCATGGCATTGAGCAGTTCTTC.